This TCR beta chain was observed in a study of blood T cells in healthy people across ages. Whole-study results and caveats: Per-million-T-cell TCR beta diversity fell roughly linearly with age. TCR beta diversity tracked closely with naive T cell percentage.

Alongside a J-beta primer mix, a sample-barcoded 5' primer served in a second PCR lasting 7 to 11 cycles. TCRdb itself ran the 5' RACE reads through MiXCR, one entry per CDR3 protein. This sample has roughly 1,500,000 distinct CDR3 sequences, with roughly 45% found just once. V lost 1 base and J 5 bases, leaving 17 bases between the germline ends. Germline-derived CDR1 and CDR2 are MNHNS and SASEGT. This CDR3 region has 16 residues. A remark on this clonotype: The antigen remains unidentified.

The sequenced sample consisted of blood. The clonotype originates from a woman under 30 in good health. The V and J genes are TRBV6-1 and TRBJ2-5; TRBD2 is a possible D gene (6 bases). The CDR3, as DNA: TGTGCCAGCAGTGAAGATGGCGGGACCCCGGGGGAGACCCAGTACTTC. Its translation: CASSEDGGTPGETQYF.